This is a list of T cell receptor beta chains from one sample in a study of cytomegalovirus exposure and HLA in healthy donors. The repertoire was sequenced with immunoSEQ multiplex PCR; TCRdb's copy has only in-frame clones and lacks some. The table shows about 120,000 clones, with under 90% occurring only once. Sequencing was performed on PBMCs. The receptor set was obtained from a woman younger than 35 in good health and CMV-seronegative. CDR3s include the opening cysteine and the closing phenylalanine or tryptophan. Fields, in order: clone size, D gene, V gene, J gene, CDR3 DNA, CDR3 protein. D genes are given only for firm matches. Only some rows state a clone size, as once, few, many or a class for expanded clones.

abundance: NA; d_gene: TRBD1; v_gene: TRBV29-1; j_gene: TRBJ2-7; CDR3nt: TGCAGCGTTAGTGAGACAGGGTCCGCCGAGCAGTACTTC; CDR3aa: CSVSETGSAEQYF
abundance: NA; d_gene: NA; v_gene: TRBV5-1; j_gene: TRBJ2-1; CDR3nt: TGCGCCAGCAGCTTCGGAGTTGAGCAGTTCTTC; CDR3aa: CASSFGVEQFF
abundance: NA; d_gene: TRBD1; v_gene: TRBV29-1; j_gene: TRBJ1-2; CDR3nt: TGCAGCGTGGCGACAGGGAACTATGGCTACACCTTC; CDR3aa: CSVATGNYGYTF
abundance: NA; d_gene: NA; v_gene: TRBV19; j_gene: TRBJ1-5; CDR3nt: TGTGCCAGTAGTACTTCCATGAGGAGGTATAGCAATCAGCCCCAGCATTTT; CDR3aa: CASSTSMRRYSNQPQHF
abundance: NA; d_gene: TRBD2; v_gene: TRBV14; j_gene: TRBJ2-5; CDR3nt: TGTGCCAGCAGCCAAGTGGGTAGCGGGGGTGAGACCCAGTACTTC; CDR3aa: CASSQVGSGGETQYF
abundance: few; d_gene: NA; v_gene: TRBV6-5; j_gene: TRBJ1-2; CDR3nt: TGTGCCAGCAGTTACTATCTTTACGGAGCCCTCGTCTACACCTTC; CDR3aa: CASSYYLYGALVYTF
abundance: NA; d_gene: NA; v_gene: TRBV29-1; j_gene: TRBJ2-5; CDR3nt: TGCAGCGTTCATGGGGGCGGGGGGACCCAGTACTTC; CDR3aa: CSVHGGGGTQYF
abundance: NA; d_gene: TRBD2; v_gene: TRBV19; j_gene: TRBJ2-3; CDR3nt: TGTGCCAGTAGTATGGGCGGGGGGAAAACAGATACGCAGTATTTT; CDR3aa: CASSMGGGKTDTQYF
abundance: NA; d_gene: NA; v_gene: TRBV5-6; j_gene: TRBJ1-2; CDR3nt: TGTGCCAGCAGCTTGGCCTCTGGGGCTTCCACCTTC; CDR3aa: CASSLASGASTF
abundance: NA; d_gene: TRBD1; v_gene: TRBV19; j_gene: TRBJ2-2; CDR3nt: TGTGCCAGCGGGGACAGGTCCACGAACACCGGGGAGCTGTTTTTT; CDR3aa: CASGDRSTNTGELFF
abundance: NA; d_gene: NA; v_gene: TRBV6-1; j_gene: TRBJ1-1; CDR3nt: TGTGCCAGGCCAGGAGGGGTCACTGAAGCTTTCTTT; CDR3aa: CARPGGVTEAFF
abundance: NA; d_gene: NA; v_gene: TRBV5-6; j_gene: TRBJ1-2; CDR3nt: TGTGCCAGCACCACGATACACCTTGGCTACACCTTC; CDR3aa: CASTTIHLGYTF
abundance: NA; d_gene: NA; v_gene: TRBV4-2; j_gene: TRBJ1-5; CDR3nt: TGTGCCAGCAGCCATGGGGGGACCCAGCATTTT; CDR3aa: CASSHGGTQHF
abundance: NA; d_gene: NA; v_gene: TRBV6-1; j_gene: TRBJ1-6; CDR3nt: TGTGCCAGCAGTGAGAGCGGGCGGAATTCACCCCTCCACTTT; CDR3aa: CASSESGRNSPLHF